What follows are 31 T cell receptor beta chains derived from one specimen sequenced in a study of T-cell reconstitution after alpha-beta-depleted transplantation in children. The TCRbeta library was prepared with unique molecular identifiers. One entry per CDR3 protein, called by TCRdb with MiXCR from the PCR reads. Of about 600,000 distinct CDR3 sequences listed, about 10% are singletons. The sequencing here drew on PBMCs from the stem cell graft donor, taken from the stem cell graft. These receptors were collected from a human donor who donated a stem cell graft to a child with acute myeloid leukemia.

This clonotype was found a few times. The chain links TRBV20-1 to TRBJ2-5, with 10 bases that match TRBD1. The CDR3 extends over 13 amino acids. The V gene's germline CDR1 is DFQATT and CDR2 SNEGSKA (reference sequence). With 0 bases clipped from V and 13 bases from J, the junction kept 8 bases outside the gene matches. CDR3 coding DNA: TGCAGTGCTAGAGATAGTAAAGGACAGGGGGTGTACTTC. This translates into CSARDSKGQGVYF.

This clonotype was picked up a small number of times. V usage is TRBV24-1 and J usage is TRBJ1-2; a possible D gene is TRBD1 (6 bases). Germline lookup yields CDR1 KGHDR and CDR2 SFDVKD. CDR3 size: 14 residues. V was clipped by 3 bases and J by 4 bases, with 11 bases between them. As DNA, the CDR3 is TGTGCCACCAGTGATCCGGACAGAGTCTATGGCTACACCTTC. Translating it yields CATSDPDRVYGYTF.

The chain links TRBV20-1 to TRBJ1-5, with 10 bases fitting TRBD1. Germline trimming cut 0 bases from V and 4 bases from J; bases unmatched to any gene: 6. This CDR3 has 16 residues. CDR1 and CDR2 from the germline V gene are DFQATT and SNEGSKA (reference sequence). The CDR3, as DNA: TGCAGTGCTAGAGATGACAGGGGGCTTACAAATCAGCCCCAGCATTTT. This codes for CSARDDRGLTNQPQHF.

This clonotype was detected ten times or more. The chain has TRBV29-1 and TRBJ2-3; D unclear. The CDR3 contains 12 residues. The V end lost 3 bases, the J end lost 3 bases, and 7 bases lay between the germline ends. CDR1 and CDR2 from the germline V gene are SQVTM and ANQGSEA. The CDR3 spells CSVDVVTDTQYF. CDR3 coding DNA: TGCAGCGTTGACGTAGTAACAGATACGCAGTATTTT.

J is TRBJ2-7 and V is TRBV5-1; D might be TRBD1 (6 bases). CDR3 length equals 15 residues. The germline gives CDR1 SGHRS, CDR2 YFSETQ. V lost 6 bases to trimming and J lost 2 bases, with 18 bases between them. The CDR3 reads CASKSLQGSAYEQYF. The CDR3 DNA sequence: TGCGCCAGCAAATCCCTGCAGGGGTCGGCCTACGAGCAGTACTTC.

This chain joins TRBV2 and TRBJ1-2; D might be TRBD1 (5 bases). The ends were cut back, 5 bases at V and 6 bases at J, with 16 bases in the middle. Germline values: CDR1 SNHLY, CDR2 FYNNEI. This CDR3 comprises 14 residues. CDR3 sequence (DNA): TGTGCCAGCAGTCTCATTCAGGGAATGAATGGCTACACCTTC. This encodes CASSLIQGMNGYTF.

Note on this clonotype: A much larger clone is a single base away; this may be a read error. The chain is built from TRBV27 and TRBJ1-1; unclear D gene. Trimming removed 3 bases at V and 0 bases at J, with 8 bases between. The CDR3 has 14 residues. Germline CDR1 reads MNHEY; CDR2 reads SMNVEV (reference sequence). Here the CDR3 DNA reads TGTGCCAGCAGTTTTAGGTGCATGAACACTGAAGCTTTCTTT. It encodes CASSFRCMNTEAFF.

There are a few counts of this clonotype. V usage is TRBV5-1 and J usage is TRBJ2-3; no reliable D call. Germline CDR1 is SGHRS and CDR2 is YFSETQ. The CDR3 extends over 15 amino acids. Trimming removed 1 base at V and 3 bases at J, with 12 bases between. The CDR3 loop reads CASSLRIVSTDTQYF. The CDR3 DNA is TGCGCCAGCAGCTTGCGGATTGTGTCGACAGATACGCAGTATTTT.

Many counts were recorded for this clonotype. The J gene is TRBJ2-1, the V gene TRBV3-1; D remains unclear. The V gene lost 4 bases and the J gene lost 6 bases, with 13 bases spanning the gap. The CDR3 sequence is 14 residues long. CDR1 and CDR2 from the germline V gene are LGHDT and YNNKEL (reference sequence). CDR3 DNA sequence: TGTGCCAGCAGCCCCAGACATTGGGGCAATGAGCAGTTCTTC. This encodes CASSPRHWGNEQFF.

This clonotype has a count of ten or more. The gene calls are TRBV12-3 or TRBV12-4 and TRBJ1-1; the match to TRBD1 covers 7 bases. Trimming removed 3 bases from V and 12 bases from J; junction bases left unmatched: 7. The CDR3 spans 12 residues. The CDR3 DNA follows: TGTGCCAGCAGTTTCCCAACAGGGGTTTCTTTCTTT. Amino acid sequence: CASSFPTGVSFF.

This clonotype was observed at least ten times. This chain joins TRBV20-1 and TRBJ2-5; maybe TRBD1 (5 bases). Trimming shortened V by 7 bases and J by 5 bases, and 11 bases separated the two germline ends. The CDR3 loop spans 11 amino acids. Germline CDR1 is DFQATT and CDR2 is SNEGSKA (reference sequence). CDR3 in amino acids: CSVTGLETQYF. In nucleotides, the CDR3 is TGCAGTGTTACAGGTCTGGAGACCCAGTACTTC.

This clonotype was detected a few times. The chain links TRBV6-5 to TRBJ2-2, with 8 bases lining up with TRBD1. The length of the CDR3 is 15 residues. The V gene end was trimmed by 2 bases and the J gene end by 5 bases; junction bases not matched to a gene: 4. From germline, CDR1 is MNHEY and CDR2 SVGAGI. The CDR3 sequence: CASSYPTGGTGELFF. The DNA of the CDR3 is TGTGCCAGCAGTTACCCTACAGGGGGTACCGGGGAGCTGTTTTTT.

In its sample, this clonotype was seen a few times. The V gene is TRBV12-3 or TRBV12-4, the J gene TRBJ2-1, with 11 bases identical to TRBD1. Trimming at V came to 2 bases and at J to 3 bases, leaving 12 bases not matched to a gene. The length of the CDR3 is 19 residues. The CDR3 protein is CASSLPPGQGGRIYNEQFF. CDR3 nucleotide sequence: TGTGCCAGCAGTTTACCTCCGGGACAGGGGGGTCGGATCTACAATGAGCAGTTCTTC.

This clonotype turned up a few times. V and J are TRBV11-3 and TRBJ2-3, with TRBD2 identical over 12 bases. Trimming took 5 bases from V and 3 from J; bases not matched to a gene: 9. This CDR3 has 17 amino acids. Germline CDR1 is SGHNT and CDR2 is YENEEA. The CDR3 region is CASSHRTSGERTDTQYF. CDR3 bases: TGTGCCAGCAGCCACAGGACTAGCGGGGAGAGGACAGATACGCAGTATTTT.

In this sample, this clonotype turned up many times. The chain has TRBV29-1 and TRBJ2-3; 7 nucleotides agree with TRBD2. V trimming: 4 bases; J trimming: 2 bases; junction bases outside the gene matches: 3. Germline CDR1 SQVTM, CDR2 ANQGSEA. The CDR3 runs to 13 residues. The CDR3 is CSVASGITDTQYF. CDR3 DNA sequence: TGCAGCGTTGCTAGCGGCATCACAGATACGCAGTATTTT.

This clonotype has at least ten counts. The rearrangement uses TRBV11-2 and TRBJ2-7; 10 bases map to TRBD2. CDR1 SGHAT and CDR2 FQNNGV come from the germline V gene. The CDR3 totals 18 residues. V lost 0 bases to trimming and J lost 6 bases; unmatched junction nucleotides: 14. The CDR3 region is CASSLDQAGLAGVGEQYF. CDR3 coding DNA: TGTGCCAGCAGCTTAGACCAGGCGGGGCTAGCGGGAGTAGGCGAGCAGTACTTC.

The chain is built from TRBV9 and TRBJ2-3; D possibly corresponds to TRBD2 (6 bases). Trimming stripped 5 bases from V and 4 bases from J, with 14 bases between. The CDR3 covers 14 residues. Germline loops: CDR1 SGDLS, CDR2 YYNGEE. CDR3 amino acids: CASSSGLPPDTQYF. The CDR3 nucleotides read TGTGCCAGCAGTTCCGGACTACCTCCAGATACGCAGTATTTT.

The chain joins TRBV6-2 or TRBV6-3 to TRBJ2-1; TRBD1 might be the D (5 bases). From germline, CDR1 is MNHEY and CDR2 SVGEGT. This CDR3 region has 13 residues. V gave up 1 base and J gave up 8 bases, with 9 bases separating them. The CDR3 is CASSYFQGHEQFF. DNA of the CDR3: TGTGCCAGCAGTTACTTTCAGGGCCATGAGCAGTTCTTC.

This clonotype was recorded at least ten times. CDR3 region: CASSPEGTSIVGETQYF. The DNA for the CDR3 is TGTGCCAGCAGCCCCGAAGGGACTAGCATTGTCGGGGAGACCCAGTACTTC. The rearrangement uses TRBV7-2 and TRBJ2-5; 9 nucleotides align to TRBD2. The CDR3 is 17 amino acids. CDR1 and CDR2 from the germline V gene are SGHTA and FQGNSA. The J segment lost 5 bases and the V segment lost 5 bases, leaving 15 bases of the junction unmatched.

The chain joins TRBV5-1 to TRBJ2-7; D unresolved. The CDR3 has 13 residues. Trimming removed 0 bases from V and 5 bases from J, with 9 bases in between. Germline CDR1 reads SGHRS; CDR2 reads YFSETQ. CDR3 in DNA: TGCGCCAGCAGCTTGGGACCTTTCGACGAGCAGTACTTC. It translates to CASSLGPFDEQYF.

The chain employs TRBV20-1 and TRBJ2-1; 7 bases line up with TRBD2. This CDR3 has 14 amino acids. Looked up from germline, CDR1 is DFQATT and CDR2 is SNEGSKA (reference sequence). Trimming took 3 bases from V and 5 from J; bases not matched to a gene: 7. CDR3 coding DNA: TGCAGTGCTAGGGGAGGGAGGGCCAACAATGAGCAGTTCTTC. Its translation: CSARGGRANNEQFF.

The chain is built from TRBV7-9 and TRBJ2-1; 8 bases match TRBD2. With V trimmed by 1 base and J by 6 bases, 11 bases remained unmatched. The CDR3 has 17 amino acids. The germline gives CDR1 SEHNR, CDR2 FQNEAQ (reference sequence). This chain's CDR3 is CASSLGVSGRQSNEQFF. CDR3 nucleotide sequence: TGTGCCAGCAGCTTAGGGGTGAGCGGGAGACAGAGCAATGAGCAGTTCTTC.

This clonotype came up a few times. V usage is TRBV21-1 and J usage is TRBJ1-1; the listed D gene, TRBD1, was not tested against the DNA. TRBV21-1 is a listed pseudogene. The CDR3 is 12 amino acids. CDR3: CASSKGSQEAFF. The CDR3 DNA is TGTGCCAGCAGCAAAGGGTCCCAGGAAGCTTTCTTT.

The table lists this clonotype with a few counts. The chain links TRBV5-4 to TRBJ2-3; D remains unclear. The CDR3 is 16 residues long. The V end was cut by 4 bases, the J end by 0 bases, with 15 bases between. Germline loops: CDR1 SGHNT, CDR2 YYREEE (reference sequence). In nucleotides, the CDR3 is TGTGCCAGCAGCCCTTCCCCACAACCTAGCACAGATACGCAGTATTTT. Protein product: CASSPSPQPSTDTQYF. The full variable domain, in which reference TRBV5-4 and TRBJ2-3 provide the parts outside the CDR3, is ETGVTQSPTHLIKTRGQQVTLRCSSQSGHNTVSWYQQALGQGPQFIFQYYREEENGRGNFPPRFSGLQFPNYSSELNVNALELDDSALYLCASSPSPQPSTDTQYFGPGTRLTVL.

The chain uses TRBV19 and TRBJ1-5, with 8 bases lining up with TRBD1. CDR1 is LNHDA and CDR2 is SQIVND in the germline V gene (reference sequence). The CDR3 consists of 15 residues. The ends lost 3 bases at V and 7 bases at J; junction bases unmatched: 8. The CDR3: CASSMSTGGPQPQHF. The DNA for the CDR3 is TGTGCCAGTAGTATGTCAACAGGGGGGCCCCAGCCCCAGCATTTT.

This chain connects TRBV7-2 to TRBJ2-7, with D possibly being TRBD1 or TRBD2 (5 bases each). The germline CDR1 and CDR2 sequences are SGHTA and FQGNSA. V lost 5 bases and J 3 bases, leaving 17 bases between the germline ends. The CDR3 contains 15 residues. This CDR3 reads CASSPQGGLVYEQYF. The CDR3 DNA is TGTGCCAGCAGCCCTCAGGGCGGACTTGTCTACGAGCAGTACTTC.

This clonotype was counted between two and nine times. J is TRBJ2-1 and V is TRBV20-1; 8 bases are shared with TRBD2. Per germline, CDR1 DFQATT and CDR2 SNEGSKA (reference sequence). Unmatched junction bases numbered 23, after V lost 0 bases and J lost 4 bases. The CDR3 spans 21 residues. The CDR3 nucleotides are TGCAGTGCTAGAGATGTGGGCGGGACTAGAGATCCGAATTTTAAGTACAATGAGCAGTTCTTC. Protein: CSARDVGGTRDPNFKYNEQFF.

This clonotype was observed a handful of times. V is TRBV9 and J is TRBJ1-4, with D possibly TRBD1 on 5 matching bases. The V and J ends lost 0 bases and 4 bases respectively, with 7 bases between them. Germline-derived CDR1 and CDR2 are SGDLS and YYNGEE. The CDR3 is 14 residues long. CDR3 bases: TGTGCCAGCAGCGTAGAGGGACTTAATGAAAAACTGTTTTTT. The encoded protein is CASSVEGLNEKLFF. The whole variable domain, remainder taken from reference TRBV9 and TRBJ1-4, is DSGVTQTPKHLITATGQRVTLRCSPRSGDLSVYWYQQSLDQGLQFLIQYYNGEERAKGNILERFSAQQFPDLHSELNLSSLELGDSALYFCASSVEGLNEKLFFGSGTQLSVL.

The V and J genes are TRBV11-3 and TRBJ2-2; D may correspond to TRBD1 or TRBD2 (5 bases each). Germline lookup yields CDR1 SGHNT and CDR2 YENEEA. V lost 5 bases, J lost 6 bases, and 16 bases lay in between. The CDR3 runs 15 residues. The DNA for the CDR3 is TGTGCCAGCAGCGGGACCCGGACTTTGGCCGGGGAGCTGTTTTTT. This translates into CASSGTRTLAGELFF. The whole variable domain, remainder taken from reference TRBV11-3 and TRBJ2-2, is EAGVVQSPRYKIIEKKQPVAFWCNPISGHNTLYWYLQNLGQGPELLIRYENEEAVDDSQLPKDRFSAERLKGVDSTLKIQPAELGDSAVYLCASSGTRTLAGELFFGEGSRLTVL.

A few counts support this clonotype. This chain uses TRBV12-3 or TRBV12-4 with TRBJ1-5; maybe TRBD1 (5 bases). V dropped 7 bases and J dropped 6 bases, with 16 bases sitting between them. This CDR3 has 14 residues. The CDR3 loop is CASTDSGGGQPQHF. Written as DNA, the CDR3 is TGTGCCAGCACCGACTCGGGGGGAGGTCAGCCCCAGCATTTT.

In this sample, this clonotype turned up a few times. The chain links TRBV7-2 to TRBJ2-1, with 7 bases aligning to TRBD1. The germline gives CDR1 SGHTA, CDR2 FQGNSA. With V trimmed by 5 bases and J by 7 bases, 11 bases remained unmatched. The CDR3 sequence is 15 residues long. The CDR3 loop reads CASSPAGTVPNEQFF. CDR3 coding DNA: TGTGCCAGCAGCCCCGCCGGGACAGTGCCTAATGAGCAGTTCTTC.